The source of this T cell receptor beta chain is a study of T cell repertoires in cytomegalovirus infection. Germline V gene lookup returns CDR1 LGHNT and CDR2 FRNRAP. Between the trimmed V and J ends, which lost 0 bases and 0 bases, there was a span of 9 bases. The CDR3 covers 17 residues. TCRdb reanalysed the reads using MiXCR and keeps one entry per CDR3 protein. The sample carries a few hundred thousand distinct CDR3 sequences, about 32% recorded once. This clonotype was counted a few times. Antigen specificity is unknown. The chain uses TRBV12-5 and TRBJ2-6; D gene ambiguous. Material: cultured PBMCs, obtained from culture after CMV antigen stimulation. This TCR was sampled from a human donor in good health (CMV status not recorded). Some clones in this sample may be carry-over from other donors' samples. The CDR3 reads CASGLVLDRSGANVLTF. CDR3 in DNA: TGTGCTAGTGGTTTGGTTCTGGACCGCTCTGGGGCCAACGTCCTGACTTTC.